This section outlines one TCR beta chain sequence together with its context. TCRdb keeps only in-frame clones here, not all; method: immunoSEQ multiplex PCR. The sample carries over 80,000 clones, roughly four fifths recorded once. The data stem from a study of control samples from healthy donors and cancer patients. Sequences were obtained from blood. The receptor was derived from a man aged 60 to 75 in good health.

DNA of the CDR3: TGTGCCAGCAGCTTACCCGGACTAGCGGCCTCTGGGGCCAACGTCCTGACTTTC. Translating gives CASSLPGLAASGANVLTF. The chain combines TRBV7-8 with TRBJ2-6; 10 nucleotides agree with TRBD2. Germline V CDR1 and CDR2: SGHVS, FQNEAQ. Trimming at V came to 2 bases and at J to 0 bases, leaving 4 bases not matched to a gene. This CDR3 contains 18 residues.